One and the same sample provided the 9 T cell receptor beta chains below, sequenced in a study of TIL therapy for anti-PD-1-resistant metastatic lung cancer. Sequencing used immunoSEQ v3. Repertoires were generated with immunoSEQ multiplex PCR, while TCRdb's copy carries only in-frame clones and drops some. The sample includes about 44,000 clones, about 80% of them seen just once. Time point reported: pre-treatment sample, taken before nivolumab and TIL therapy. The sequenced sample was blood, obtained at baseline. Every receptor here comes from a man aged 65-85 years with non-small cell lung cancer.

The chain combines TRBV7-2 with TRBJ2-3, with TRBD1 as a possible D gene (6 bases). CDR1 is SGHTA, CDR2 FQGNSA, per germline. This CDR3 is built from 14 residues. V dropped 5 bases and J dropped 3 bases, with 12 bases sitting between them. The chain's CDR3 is CASSQQGSTDTQYF. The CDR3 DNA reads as TGTGCCAGCAGCCAACAGGGATCTACAGATACGCAGTATTTT.

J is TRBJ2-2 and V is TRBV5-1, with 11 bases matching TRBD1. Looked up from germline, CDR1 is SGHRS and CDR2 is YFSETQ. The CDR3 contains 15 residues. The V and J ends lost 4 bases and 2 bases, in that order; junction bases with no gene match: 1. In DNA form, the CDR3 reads TGCGCCAGCAGCCGGACAGGGGGCAACACCGGGGAGCTGTTTTTT. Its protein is CASSRTGGNTGELFF.

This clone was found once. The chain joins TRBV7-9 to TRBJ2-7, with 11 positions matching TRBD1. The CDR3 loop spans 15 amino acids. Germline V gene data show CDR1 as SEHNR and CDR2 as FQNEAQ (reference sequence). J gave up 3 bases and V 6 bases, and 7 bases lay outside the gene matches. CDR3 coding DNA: TGTGCCAGCAGGCCTTCCGGGACAGGGGGCTACGAGCAGTACTTC. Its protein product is CASRPSGTGGYEQYF.

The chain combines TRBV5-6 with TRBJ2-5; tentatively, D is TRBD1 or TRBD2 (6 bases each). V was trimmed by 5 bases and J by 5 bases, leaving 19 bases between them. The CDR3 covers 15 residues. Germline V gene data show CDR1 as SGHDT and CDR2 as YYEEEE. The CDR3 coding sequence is TGTGCCAGCAGGCCCAGGGGAGGCGGATCGGAGACCCAGTACTTC. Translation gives CASRPRGGGSETQYF.

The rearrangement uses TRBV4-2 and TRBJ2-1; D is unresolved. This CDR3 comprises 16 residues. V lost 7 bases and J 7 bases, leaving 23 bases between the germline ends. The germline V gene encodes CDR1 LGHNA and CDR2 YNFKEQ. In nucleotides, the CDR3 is TGTGCCAGCACCCATATGAGGCCTCAATCGGTAAATGAGCAGTTCTTC. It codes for CASTHMRPQSVNEQFF.

The CDR3 sequence: CASSLRRRPSSYNEQFF. CDR3 DNA: TGTGCCAGCAGTTTAAGAAGACGCCCAAGCTCCTACAATGAGCAGTTCTTC. The genes are TRBV27 and TRBJ2-1; no firm D call. This CDR3 region has 17 residues. CDR1 is MNHEY, CDR2 SMNVEV, per germline (reference sequence). V was shortened by 2 bases and J by 0 bases, with 14 bases between the two germline ends.

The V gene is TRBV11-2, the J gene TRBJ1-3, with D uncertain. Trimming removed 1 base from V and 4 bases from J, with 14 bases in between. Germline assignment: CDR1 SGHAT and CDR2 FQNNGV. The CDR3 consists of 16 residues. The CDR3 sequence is CASSLGIGLFGNTIYF. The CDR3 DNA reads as TGTGCCAGCAGCTTAGGAATAGGATTATTCGGAAACACCATATATTTT.

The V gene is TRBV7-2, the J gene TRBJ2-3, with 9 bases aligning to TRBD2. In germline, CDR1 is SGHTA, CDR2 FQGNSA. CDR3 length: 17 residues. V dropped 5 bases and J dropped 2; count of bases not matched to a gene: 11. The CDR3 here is CASSVETSGYYTDTQYF. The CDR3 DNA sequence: TGTGCCAGCAGCGTAGAGACTAGCGGTTATTACACAGATACGCAGTATTTT.

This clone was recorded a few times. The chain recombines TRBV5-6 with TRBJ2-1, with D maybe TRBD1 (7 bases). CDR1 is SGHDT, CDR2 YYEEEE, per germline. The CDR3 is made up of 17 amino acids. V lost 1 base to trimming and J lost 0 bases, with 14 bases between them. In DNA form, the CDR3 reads TGTGCCAGCAGCTTGTGGAGGGGGCCAGGCTCCTACAATGAGCAGTTCTTC. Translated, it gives CASSLWRGPGSYNEQFF.